This T cell receptor (beta chain) was sequenced for a study of response to subunit inactivated influenza vaccine. Findings and limits, study-wide: Authors suggested few new T cells are recruited by each seasonal influenza vaccination.

There are 13 residues in the CDR3. The V end was cut by 1 base, the J end by 7 bases, with 8 bases between. Germline V gene lookup returns CDR1 MDHEN and CDR2 SYDVKM. A single record per CDR3 protein comes from TCRdb applying MiXCR to the RT-PCR reads. This table has around 180,000 distinct CDR3 sequences, around 8.8% appearing once. Many counts were recorded for this clonotype. What it binds is unknown. The material sequenced was non-naive T cells sorted from PBMCs, taken on the day of vaccination. This receptor was obtained from a man in his fifties who received an inactivated influenza vaccine. The chain joins TRBV28 to TRBJ2-1; maybe TRBD1 (6 bases). CDR3 sequence reads: CASSLYRANEQFF. The CDR3 region has the DNA TGTGCCAGCAGTTTATACAGGGCGAATGAGCAGTTCTTC.